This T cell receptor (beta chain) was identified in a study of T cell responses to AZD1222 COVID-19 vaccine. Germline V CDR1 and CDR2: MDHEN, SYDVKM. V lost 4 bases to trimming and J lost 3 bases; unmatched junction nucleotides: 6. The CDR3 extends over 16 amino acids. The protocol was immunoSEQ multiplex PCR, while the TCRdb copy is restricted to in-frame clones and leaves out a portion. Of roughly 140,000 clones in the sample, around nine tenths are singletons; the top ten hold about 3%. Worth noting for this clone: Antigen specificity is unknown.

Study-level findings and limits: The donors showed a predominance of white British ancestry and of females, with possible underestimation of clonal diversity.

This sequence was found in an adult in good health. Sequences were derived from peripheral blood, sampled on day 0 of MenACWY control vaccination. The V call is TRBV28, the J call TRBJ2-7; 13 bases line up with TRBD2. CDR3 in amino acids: CASSSSGTSGIYEQYF. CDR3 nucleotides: TGTGCCAGCAGTTCTTCCGGGACTAGCGGGATCTACGAGCAGTACTTC. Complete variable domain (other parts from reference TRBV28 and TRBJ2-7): DVKVTQSSRYLVKRTGEKVFLECVQDMDHENMFWYRQDPGLGLRLIYFSYDVKMKEKGDIPEGYSVSREKKERFSLILESASTNQTSMYLCASSSSGTSGIYEQYFGPGTRLTVT.